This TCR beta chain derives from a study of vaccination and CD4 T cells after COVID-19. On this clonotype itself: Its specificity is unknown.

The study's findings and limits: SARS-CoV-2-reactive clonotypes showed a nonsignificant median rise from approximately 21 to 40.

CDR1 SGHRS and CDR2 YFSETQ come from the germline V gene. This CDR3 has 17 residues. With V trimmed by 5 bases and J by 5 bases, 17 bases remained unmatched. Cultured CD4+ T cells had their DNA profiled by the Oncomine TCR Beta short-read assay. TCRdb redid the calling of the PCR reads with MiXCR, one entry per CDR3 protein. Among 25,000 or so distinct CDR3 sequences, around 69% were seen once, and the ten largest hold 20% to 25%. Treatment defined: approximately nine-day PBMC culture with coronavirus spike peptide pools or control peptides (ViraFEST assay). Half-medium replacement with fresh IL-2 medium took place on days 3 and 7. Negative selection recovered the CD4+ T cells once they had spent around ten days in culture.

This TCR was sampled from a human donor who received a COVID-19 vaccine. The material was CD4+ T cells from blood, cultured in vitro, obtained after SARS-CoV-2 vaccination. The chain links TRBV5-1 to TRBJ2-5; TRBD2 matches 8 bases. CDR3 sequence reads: CASRRDPAGGGSETQYF. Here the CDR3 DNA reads TGCGCCAGCAGGCGGGACCCGGCGGGGGGAGGGTCGGAGACCCAGTACTTC.